The clone carrying this T cell receptor (beta chain) was detected many times. 5'RACE template switching added a universal primer site and UMIs to TCR cDNA. TCRdb recomputed calls from the 5' RACE reads with MiXCR, one row per CDR3 protein. The sample carries approximately 32,000 distinct CDR3 sequences, less than 8% recorded once. The data derive from a study of T cells after yellow fever vaccination. Findings of the study overall: Reappearance after the booster was observed for most primary-vaccination clones (96% CD4, about 86% CD8). Although most clonotypes did not, a small share appeared in both CD4 and CD8 compartments.

CDR1 and CDR2 from the germline V gene are MNHEY and SVGAGI. The CDR3 has 15 residues. Trimming left V 4 bases short and J 8 bases short, with 17 bases between. The receptor was derived from a man between 18 and 29 years old who received the YFV17D yellow fever vaccine. This chain uses TRBV6-5 with TRBJ1-4; no clear D gene. Sample: PBMCs, either bulk or a sorted T-cell subset (CD4+, CD8+, memory, or dextramer-sorted; not recorded which), taken on the day of the first yellow fever vaccination. The CDR3 spells CASSSGMRVGEKLFF. The CDR3 DNA reads as TGTGCCAGCAGTTCGGGGATGAGGGTGGGGGAAAAACTGTTTTTT.